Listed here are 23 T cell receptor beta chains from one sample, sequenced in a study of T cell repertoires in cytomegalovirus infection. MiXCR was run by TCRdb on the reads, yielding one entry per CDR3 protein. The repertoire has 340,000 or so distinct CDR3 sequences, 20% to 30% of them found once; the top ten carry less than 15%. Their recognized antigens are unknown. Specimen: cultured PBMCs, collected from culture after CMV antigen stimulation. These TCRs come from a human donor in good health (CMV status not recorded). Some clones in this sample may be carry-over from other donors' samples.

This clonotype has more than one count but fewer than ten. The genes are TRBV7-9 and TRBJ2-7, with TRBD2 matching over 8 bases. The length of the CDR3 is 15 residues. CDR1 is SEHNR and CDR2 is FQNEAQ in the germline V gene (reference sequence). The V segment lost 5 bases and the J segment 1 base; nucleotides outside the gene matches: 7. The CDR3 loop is CASSQLGLDSYEQYV. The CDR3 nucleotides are TGTGCCAGCAGCCAATTGGGACTAGATTCCTACGAGCAGTACGTC.

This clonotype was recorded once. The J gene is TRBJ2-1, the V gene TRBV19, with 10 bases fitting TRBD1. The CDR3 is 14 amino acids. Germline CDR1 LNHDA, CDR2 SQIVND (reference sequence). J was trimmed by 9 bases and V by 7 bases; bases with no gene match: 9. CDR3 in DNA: TGTGCCAGTATTTCACTCGACAGGGGGCGTGAGCAGTTCTTC. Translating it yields CASISLDRGREQFF.

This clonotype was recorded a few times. The CDR3 DNA sequence: TGCAGCCATTCACTAGCGGGAGGGGGTGAGCAGTTCTTC. Translation gives CSHSLAGGGEQFF. This sequence joins TRBV29-1 and TRBJ2-1, with 13 bases identical to TRBD2. Germline V CDR1 and CDR2: SQVTM, ANQGSEA. Trimming took 8 bases from V and 9 from J; bases not matched to a gene: 7. The CDR3 loop spans 13 amino acids.

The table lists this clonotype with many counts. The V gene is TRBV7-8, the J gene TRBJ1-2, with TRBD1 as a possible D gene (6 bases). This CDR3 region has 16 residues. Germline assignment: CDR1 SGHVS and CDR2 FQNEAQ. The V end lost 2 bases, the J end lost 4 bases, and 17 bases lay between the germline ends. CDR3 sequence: CASSLTRLGGLYGYTF. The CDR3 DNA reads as TGTGCCAGCAGCTTAACCCGATTAGGGGGGCTCTATGGCTACACCTTC.

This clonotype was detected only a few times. The CDR3 coding sequence is TGTGCCAGTAGTAACAGGGCTAACTATGGCTACACCTTC. Its translation is CASSNRANYGYTF. The chain links TRBV19 to TRBJ1-2, with D perhaps matching TRBD1 (6 bases). CDR1 and CDR2 (germline): LNHDA, SQIVND (reference sequence). The CDR3 has 13 residues. V dropped 4 bases and J dropped 0 bases, with 6 bases sitting between them.

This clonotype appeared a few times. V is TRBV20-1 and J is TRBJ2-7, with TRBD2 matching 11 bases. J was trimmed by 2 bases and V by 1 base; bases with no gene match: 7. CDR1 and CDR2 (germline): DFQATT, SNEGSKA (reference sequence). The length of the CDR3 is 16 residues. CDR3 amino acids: CSARATSGSPPYEQYF. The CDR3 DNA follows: TGCAGTGCTAGAGCTACTAGCGGGAGTCCTCCCTACGAGCAGTACTTC.

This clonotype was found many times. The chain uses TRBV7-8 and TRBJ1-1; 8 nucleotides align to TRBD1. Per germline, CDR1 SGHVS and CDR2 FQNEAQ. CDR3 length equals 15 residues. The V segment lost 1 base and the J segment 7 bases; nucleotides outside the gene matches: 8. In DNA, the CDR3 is TGTGCCAGCAGCTTAGTTTCAGGACAGGGAAGTGAAGCTTTCTTT. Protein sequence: CASSLVSGQGSEAFF.

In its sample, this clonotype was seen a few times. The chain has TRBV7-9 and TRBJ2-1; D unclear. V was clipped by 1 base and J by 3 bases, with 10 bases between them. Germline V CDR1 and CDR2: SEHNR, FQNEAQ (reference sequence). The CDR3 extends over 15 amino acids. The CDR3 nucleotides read TGTGCCAGCAGCTTAGAGGGTGGCGACTACAATGAGCAGTTCTTC. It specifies CASSLEGGDYNEQFF.

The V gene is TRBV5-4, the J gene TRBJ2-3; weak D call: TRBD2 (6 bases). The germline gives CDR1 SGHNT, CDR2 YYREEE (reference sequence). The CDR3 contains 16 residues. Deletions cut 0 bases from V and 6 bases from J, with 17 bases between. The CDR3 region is CASSLVASVGTDTQYF. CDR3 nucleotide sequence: TGTGCCAGCAGCTTGGTTGCTAGCGTGGGAACCGATACGCAGTATTTT.

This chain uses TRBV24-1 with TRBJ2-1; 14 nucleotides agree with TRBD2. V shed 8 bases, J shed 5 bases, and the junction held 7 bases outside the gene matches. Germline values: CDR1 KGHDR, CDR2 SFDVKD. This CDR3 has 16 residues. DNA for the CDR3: TGTGCCACCACTGGGACTAGCGGGAGTGGACACAATGAGCAGTTCTTC. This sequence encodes CATTGTSGSGHNEQFF.

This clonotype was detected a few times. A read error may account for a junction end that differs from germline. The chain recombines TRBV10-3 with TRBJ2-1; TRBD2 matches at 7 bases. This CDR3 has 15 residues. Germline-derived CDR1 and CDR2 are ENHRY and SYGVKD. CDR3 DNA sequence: TGTGACATCAGTGCCGGCCTAGCGGCCTACAATGAGCAGTTCTTC. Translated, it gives CDISAGLAAYNEQFF.

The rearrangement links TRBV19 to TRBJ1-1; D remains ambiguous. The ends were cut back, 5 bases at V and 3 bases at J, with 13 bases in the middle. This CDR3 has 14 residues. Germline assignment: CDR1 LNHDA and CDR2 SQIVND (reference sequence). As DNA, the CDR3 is TGTGCCAGTAGTTGGAGGCCCGGGGACACTGAAGCTTTCTTT. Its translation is CASSWRPGDTEAFF.

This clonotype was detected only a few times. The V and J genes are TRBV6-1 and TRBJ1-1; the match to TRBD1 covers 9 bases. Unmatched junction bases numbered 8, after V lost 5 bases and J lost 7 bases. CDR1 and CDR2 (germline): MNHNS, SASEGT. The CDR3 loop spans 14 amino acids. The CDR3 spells CASSTPGQGREAFF. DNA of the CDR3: TGTGCCAGCAGTACTCCGGGACAGGGTCGTGAAGCTTTCTTT.

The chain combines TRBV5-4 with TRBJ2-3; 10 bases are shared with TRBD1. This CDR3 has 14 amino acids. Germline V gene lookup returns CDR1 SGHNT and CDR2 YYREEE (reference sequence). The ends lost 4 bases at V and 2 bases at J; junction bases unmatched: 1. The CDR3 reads CASSRQGATDTQYF. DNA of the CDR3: TGTGCCAGCAGCCGACAGGGGGCCACAGATACGCAGTATTTT. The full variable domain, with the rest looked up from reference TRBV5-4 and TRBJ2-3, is ETGVTQSPTHLIKTRGQQVTLRCSSQSGHNTVSWYQQALGQGPQFIFQYYREEENGRGNFPPRFSGLQFPNYSSELNVNALELDDSALYLCASSRQGATDTQYFGPGTRLTVL.

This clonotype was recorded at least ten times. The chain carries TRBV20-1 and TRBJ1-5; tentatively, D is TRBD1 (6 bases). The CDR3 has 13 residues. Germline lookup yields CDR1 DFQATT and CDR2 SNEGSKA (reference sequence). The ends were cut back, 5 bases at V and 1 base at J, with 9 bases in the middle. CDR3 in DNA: TGCAGTGCTGTACAGGGAAGCAATCAGCCCCAGCATTTT. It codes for CSAVQGSNQPQHF.

The CDR3 sequence: CASSLEGSPRGAGANVLTF. The DNA of the CDR3 is TGCGCCAGCAGCTTGGAGGGGAGCCCCCGGGGGGCTGGGGCCAACGTCCTGACTTTC. The chain links TRBV5-1 to TRBJ2-6; 7 bases align to TRBD2. CDR1 is SGHRS, CDR2 YFSETQ, per germline. There are 19 residues in the CDR3. J was trimmed by 2 bases and V by 0 bases; bases with no gene match: 11. The variable domain in full, completed from reference TRBV5-1 and TRBJ2-6, reads KAGVTQTPRYLIKTRGQQVTLSCSPISGHRSVSWYQQTPGQGLQFLFEYFSETQRNKGNFPGRFSGRQFSNSRSEMNVSTLELGDSALYLCASSLEGSPRGAGANVLTFGAGSRLTVL.

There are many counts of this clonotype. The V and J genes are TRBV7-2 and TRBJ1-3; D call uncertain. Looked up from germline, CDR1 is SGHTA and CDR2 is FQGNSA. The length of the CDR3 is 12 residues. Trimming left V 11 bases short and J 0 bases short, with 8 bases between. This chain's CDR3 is CAVRDSGNTIYF. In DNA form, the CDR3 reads TGTGCCGTCCGGGACTCTGGAAACACCATATATTTT.

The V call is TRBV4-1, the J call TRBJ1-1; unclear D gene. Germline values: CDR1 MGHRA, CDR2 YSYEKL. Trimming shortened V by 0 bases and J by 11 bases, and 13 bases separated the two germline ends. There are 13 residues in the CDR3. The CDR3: CASSQDRDSRAFF. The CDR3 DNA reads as TGCGCCAGCAGCCAAGATCGAGATTCCCGGGCTTTCTTT.

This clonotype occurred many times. In nucleotides, the CDR3 is TGCGCCAGCAGCCTGTATGGGTGGACTGATCAGCCCCAGCATTTT. As protein: CASSLYGWTDQPQHF. This chain connects TRBV5-1 to TRBJ1-5; D uncertain. Looked up from germline, CDR1 is SGHRS and CDR2 is YFSETQ. This CDR3 is built from 15 residues. Trimming shortened V by 4 bases and J by 5 bases, and 16 bases separated the two germline ends.

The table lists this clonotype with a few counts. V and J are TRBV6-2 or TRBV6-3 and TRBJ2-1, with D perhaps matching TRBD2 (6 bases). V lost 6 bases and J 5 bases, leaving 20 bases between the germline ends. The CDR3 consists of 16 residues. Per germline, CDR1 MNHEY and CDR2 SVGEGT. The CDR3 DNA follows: TGTGCCAGCAGCCCCCCCGAGGCGGGAAAAGACAATGAGCAGTTCTTC. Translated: CASSPPEAGKDNEQFF.

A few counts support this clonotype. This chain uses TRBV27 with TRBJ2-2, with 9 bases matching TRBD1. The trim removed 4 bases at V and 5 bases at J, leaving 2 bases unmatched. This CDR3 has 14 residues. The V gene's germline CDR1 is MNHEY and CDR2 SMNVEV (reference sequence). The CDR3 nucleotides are TGTGCCAGCAGTTACGGACAGGGGACCGGGGAGCTGTTTTTT. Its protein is CASSYGQGTGELFF.

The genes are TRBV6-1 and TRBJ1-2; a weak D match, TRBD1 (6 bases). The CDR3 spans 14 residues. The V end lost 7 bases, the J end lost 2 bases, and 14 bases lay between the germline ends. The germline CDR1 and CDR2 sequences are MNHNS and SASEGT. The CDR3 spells CASTVATGNYGYTF. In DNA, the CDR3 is TGTGCCAGCACCGTAGCTACAGGGAACTATGGCTACACCTTC.

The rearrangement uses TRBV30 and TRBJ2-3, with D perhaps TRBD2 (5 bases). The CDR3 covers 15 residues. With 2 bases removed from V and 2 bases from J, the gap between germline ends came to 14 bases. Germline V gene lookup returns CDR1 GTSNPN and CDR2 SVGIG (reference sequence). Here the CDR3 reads CAWSRPSPLTDTQYF. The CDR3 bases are TGTGCCTGGAGTCGTCCTAGCCCTCTCACAGATACGCAGTATTTT.